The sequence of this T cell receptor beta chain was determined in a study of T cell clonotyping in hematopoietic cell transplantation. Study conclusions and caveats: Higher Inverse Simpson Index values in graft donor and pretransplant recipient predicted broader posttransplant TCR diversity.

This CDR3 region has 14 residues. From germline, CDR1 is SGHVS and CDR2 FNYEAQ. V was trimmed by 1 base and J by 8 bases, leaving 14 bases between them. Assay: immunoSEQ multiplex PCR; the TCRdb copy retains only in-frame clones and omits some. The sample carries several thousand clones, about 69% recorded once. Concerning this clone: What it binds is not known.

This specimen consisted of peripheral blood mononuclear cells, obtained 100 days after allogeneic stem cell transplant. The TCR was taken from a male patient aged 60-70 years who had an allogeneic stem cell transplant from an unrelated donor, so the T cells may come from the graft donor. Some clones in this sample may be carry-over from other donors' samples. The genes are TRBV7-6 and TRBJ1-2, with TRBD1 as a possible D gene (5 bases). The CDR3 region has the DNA TGTGCCAGCAGCTTAGGGGGCCAGTTGTGGGGCTACACCTTC. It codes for CASSLGGQLWGYTF.